This T cell receptor (beta chain) derives from a study of blood T cell repertoires in COVID-19. Source study methods: The assay estimated nucleated cells by amplifying reference gene primers. Clones were sequenced by immunoSEQ multiplex PCR, and TCRdb holds only the in-frame ones, with some missing. V and J calls and clone size are those listed in that table; D and trimming were worked out from the DNA. The sample carries roughly 220,000 clones, more than 80% recorded once. Germline V gives CDR1 MGHRA, CDR2 YSYEKL. V lost 1 base, J lost 0 bases, and 3 bases stayed unmatched. The CDR3 loop spans 17 amino acids.

The chain employs TRBV4-1 and TRBJ2-1, with 10 bases lining up with TRBD2. Sequencing was performed on peripheral blood. This TCR was sampled from a woman aged 80 or over with COVID-19, enrolled during active disease. CDR3 nucleotides: TGCGCCAGCAGCCAAGGGGCTAGCGGGAGCTCCTACAATGAGCAGTTCTTC. It specifies CASSQGASGSSYNEQFF.